The entry below describes one T cell receptor (beta chain). The data stem from a study of shared clonotypes between healthy human individuals. The CDR3 spans 13 residues. With 1 base removed from V and 9 bases from J, the gap between germline ends came to 12 bases. The germline V gene encodes CDR1 MNHEY and CDR2 SMNVEV (reference sequence). Method: immunoSEQ multiplex PCR; TCRdb's copy keeps in-frame clones and lacks some. The sample comprises around 690,000 clones, 90% of which are singletons, and about a third rests with the top ten. The sample consisted of memory CD8+ T cells from PBMCs. The subset was: CD45RO+ cells pooled with CCR7-negative TemRA cells. This TCR derives from a man aged 18 to 29 in good health. Some clones in this sample may be carry-over from other donors' samples. The rearrangement uses TRBV27 and TRBJ2-5; D may be TRBD1 or TRBD2 (5 bases each). CDR3 amino acids: CASSLLRGLAQYF. In DNA, the CDR3 is TGTGCCAGCAGTTTATTACGGGGCCTGGCCCAGTACTTC.